These 14 T cell receptor beta chains came from one sample sequenced in a study of T cell responses to AZD1222 COVID-19 vaccine. Clones were sequenced by immunoSEQ multiplex PCR, and TCRdb holds only the in-frame ones, with some missing. The data show about 120,000 clones, with about 91% seen just once and roughly 5% held by the top ten. The sample here was peripheral blood, taken on day 0 of AZD1222 vaccination. These receptors were taken from an adult in good health.

This clone has only one observation. The V call is TRBV2, the J call TRBJ2-1; 7 bases line up with TRBD1. The CDR3 spans 16 residues. V trimming: 6 bases; J trimming: 6 bases; junction bases outside the gene matches: 14. CDR1 is SNHLY, CDR2 FYNNEI, per germline. CDR3 sequence reads: CASRHIQGTWGNEQFF. For the CDR3, the DNA is TGTGCCAGCAGACACATACAGGGGACATGGGGCAATGAGCAGTTCTTC.

The CDR3 sequence is CASSEPPGIEETQYF. Written as DNA, the CDR3 is TGCGCCAGCAGCGAGCCTCCAGGGATAGAGGAGACCCAGTACTTC. The rearrangement joins TRBV10-1 to TRBJ2-5; D might be TRBD1 (5 bases). The CDR3 has 15 residues. V dropped 6 bases and J dropped 5 bases, with 19 bases sitting between them. Germline V gene sequence: CDR1 WNHNN, CDR2 SYGVQD (reference sequence).

This rearrangement joins TRBV6-2 or TRBV6-3 to TRBJ1-2; TRBD1 agrees at 7 bases. V lost 3 bases and J lost 6; bases outside the gene matches: 19. The CDR3 totals 18 residues. From germline, CDR1 is MNHEY and CDR2 SVGEGT. CDR3 nucleotides: TGTGCCAGCAGTTATTCGTCGTTTCTGCCGAAAGGGGGCAATGGCTACACCTTC. Translating gives CASSYSSFLPKGGNGYTF.

This sequence joins TRBV28 and TRBJ2-4; D is perhaps TRBD2 (5 bases). CDR1 MDHEN and CDR2 SYDVKM come from the germline V gene. The V gene lost 2 bases and the J gene lost 0 bases, with 8 bases spanning the gap. This CDR3 has 15 residues. CDR3 bases: TGTGCCAGCAGTTTAGTCGGGGTAGCCAAAAACATTCAGTACTTC. It encodes CASSLVGVAKNIQYF.

This chain links TRBV7-8 with TRBJ1-1; a possible D gene is TRBD1 (5 bases). CDR3 length equals 16 residues. Trimming left V 4 bases short and J 2 bases short, with 17 bases between. Germline CDR1 is SGHVS and CDR2 is FQNEAQ. As DNA, the CDR3 is TGTGCCAGCAGCTCCCTACCACAGGTGCCAAACACTGAAGCTTTCTTT. Protein sequence: CASSSLPQVPNTEAFF.

The chain joins TRBV27 to TRBJ2-6; D might be TRBD2 (5 bases). The CDR3 is 14 amino acids. V was trimmed by 6 bases and J by 3 bases, leaving 9 bases between them. Germline V CDR1 and CDR2: MNHEY, SMNVEV (reference sequence). The CDR3 loop is CASRSGYGANVLTF. CDR3 coding DNA: TGTGCCAGCAGGTCGGGGTATGGGGCCAACGTCCTGACTTTC.

The chain has TRBV6-5 and TRBJ1-5; D is unresolved. Germline lookup yields CDR1 MNHEY and CDR2 SVGAGI. Trimming removed 6 bases from V and 0 bases from J, with 12 bases in between. The CDR3 length is 15 residues. The CDR3 sequence: CASSLHQTSNQPQHF. In DNA form, the CDR3 reads TGTGCCAGCAGCCTACACCAAACTAGCAATCAGCCCCAGCATTTT.

This rearrangement joins TRBV27 to TRBJ1-5; D is uncertain. There are 12 residues in the CDR3. CDR1 is MNHEY and CDR2 is SMNVEV in the germline V gene (reference sequence). The V end lost 2 bases, the J end lost 6 bases, and 5 bases lay between the germline ends. This chain's CDR3 is CASSLRGQPQHF. In DNA form, the CDR3 reads TGTGCCAGCAGTTTACGGGGTCAGCCCCAGCATTTT.

This clone was found once. The CDR3 DNA is TGTGCCAGCAGTTCCTCCGGGACACCGAACACTGAAGCTTTCTTT. Translated: CASSSSGTPNTEAFF. The J gene is TRBJ1-1, the V gene TRBV28, with D maybe TRBD1 (6 bases). V lost 4 bases, J lost 1 base, and 13 bases lay in between. This CDR3 is 15 amino acids long. Germline CDR1 and CDR2: MDHEN and SYDVKM.

This chain connects TRBV12-3 or TRBV12-4 to TRBJ1-3, with D uncertain. The CDR3 consists of 13 residues. V was pared by 4 bases and J by 4 bases, with 8 bases between. In DNA form, the CDR3 reads TGTGCCAGCAGTTCCCTATCCGGAAACACCATATATTTT. Its protein is CASSSLSGNTIYF.

The CDR3 sequence: CASSDSYEQYF. The CDR3 nucleotides read TGTGCCAGCAGTGATAGCTACGAGCAGTACTTC. The chain employs TRBV6-1 and TRBJ2-7; D uncertain. V lost 3 bases to trimming and J lost 3 bases, with 3 bases between them. The CDR3 covers 11 residues. CDR1 MNHNS and CDR2 SASEGT come from the germline V gene.

This chain connects TRBV6-5 to TRBJ1-1; D gene uncertain. The CDR3 has 13 amino acids. CDR1 and CDR2 (germline): MNHEY, SVGAGI. Trimming shortened V by 2 bases and J by 7 bases, and 11 bases separated the two germline ends. CDR3 sequence: CASSYPEGFEAFF. The CDR3 nucleotides read TGTGCCAGCAGTTACCCCGAGGGATTTGAAGCTTTCTTT.

This CDR3 is CASSQPQTDDYGYTF. The CDR3 region has the DNA TGTGCCAGCAGCCAACCTCAGACGGATGATTATGGCTACACCTTC. V is TRBV3-1 (or the pseudogene TRBV3-2) and J is TRBJ1-2; D remains ambiguous. The V gene lost 2 bases and the J gene lost 5 bases, with 15 bases spanning the gap. The CDR3 covers 15 residues. Germline CDR1 and CDR2: LGHDT and YNNKEL (reference sequence).

The chain carries TRBV2 and TRBJ1-6; weak D call: TRBD1 (5 bases). Germline CDR1 reads SNHLY; CDR2 reads FYNNEI. The CDR3 is made up of 14 amino acids. Trimming removed 1 base at V and 9 bases at J, with 10 bases between. The chain's CDR3 is CASSEEGYASPLHF. The CDR3 DNA is TGTGCCAGCAGTGAAGAGGGGTACGCTTCACCCCTCCACTTT.